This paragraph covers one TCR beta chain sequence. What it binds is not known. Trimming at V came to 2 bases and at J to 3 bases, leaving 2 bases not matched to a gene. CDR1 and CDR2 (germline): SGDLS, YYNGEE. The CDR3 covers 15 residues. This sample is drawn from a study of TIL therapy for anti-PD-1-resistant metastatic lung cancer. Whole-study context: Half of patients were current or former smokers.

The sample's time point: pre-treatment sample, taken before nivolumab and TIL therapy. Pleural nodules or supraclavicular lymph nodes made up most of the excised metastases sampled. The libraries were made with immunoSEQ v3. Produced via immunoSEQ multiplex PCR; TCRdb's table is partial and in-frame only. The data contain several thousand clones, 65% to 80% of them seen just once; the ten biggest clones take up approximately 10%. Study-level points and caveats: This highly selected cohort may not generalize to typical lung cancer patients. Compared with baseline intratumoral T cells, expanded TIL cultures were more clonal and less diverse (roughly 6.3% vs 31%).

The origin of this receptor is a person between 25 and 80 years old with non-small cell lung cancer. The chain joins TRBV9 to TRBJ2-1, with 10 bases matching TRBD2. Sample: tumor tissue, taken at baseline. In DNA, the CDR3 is TGTGCCAGCAGCGTCCTAGCGGGGGTCTACAATGAGCAGTTCTTC. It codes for CASSVLAGVYNEQFF.